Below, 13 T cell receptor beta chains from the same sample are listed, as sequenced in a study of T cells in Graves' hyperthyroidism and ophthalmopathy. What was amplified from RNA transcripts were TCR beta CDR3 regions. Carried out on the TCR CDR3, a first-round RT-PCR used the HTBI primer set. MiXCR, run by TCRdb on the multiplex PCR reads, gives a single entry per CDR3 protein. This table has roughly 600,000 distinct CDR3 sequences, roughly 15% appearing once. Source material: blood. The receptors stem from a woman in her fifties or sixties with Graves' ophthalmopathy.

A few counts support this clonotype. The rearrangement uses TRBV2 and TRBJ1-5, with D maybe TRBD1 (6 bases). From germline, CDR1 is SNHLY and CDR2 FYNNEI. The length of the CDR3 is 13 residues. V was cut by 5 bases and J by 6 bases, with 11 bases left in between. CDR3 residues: CASSSTGPQPQHF. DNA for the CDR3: TGTGCCAGCAGTTCGACAGGCCCTCAGCCCCAGCATTTT. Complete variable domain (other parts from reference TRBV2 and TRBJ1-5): EPEVTQTPSHQVTQMGQEVILRCVPISNHLYFYWYRQILGQKVEFLVSFYNNEISEKSEIFDDQFSVERPDGSNFTLKIRSTKLEDSAMYFCASSSTGPQPQHFGDGTRLSIL.

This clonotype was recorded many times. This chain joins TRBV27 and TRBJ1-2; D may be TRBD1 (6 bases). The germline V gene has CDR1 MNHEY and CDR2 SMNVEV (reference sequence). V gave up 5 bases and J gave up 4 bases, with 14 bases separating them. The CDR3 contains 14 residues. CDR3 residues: CASSPLGGGYGYTF. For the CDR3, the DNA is TGTGCCAGCAGTCCCTTAGGAGGGGGCTATGGCTACACCTTC.

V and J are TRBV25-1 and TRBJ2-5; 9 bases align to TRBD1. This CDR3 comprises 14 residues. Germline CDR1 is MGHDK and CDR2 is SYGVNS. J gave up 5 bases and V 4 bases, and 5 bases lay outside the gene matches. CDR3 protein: CASSVGTGFETQYF. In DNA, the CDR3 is TGTGCCAGCAGTGTGGGGACAGGGTTTGAGACCCAGTACTTC. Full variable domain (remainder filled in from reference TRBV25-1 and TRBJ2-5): EADIYQTPRYLVIGTGKKITLECSQTMGHDKMYWYQQDPGMELHLIHYSYGVNSTEKGDLSSESTVSRIRTEHFPLTLESARPSHTSQYLCASSVGTGFETQYFGPGTRLLVL.

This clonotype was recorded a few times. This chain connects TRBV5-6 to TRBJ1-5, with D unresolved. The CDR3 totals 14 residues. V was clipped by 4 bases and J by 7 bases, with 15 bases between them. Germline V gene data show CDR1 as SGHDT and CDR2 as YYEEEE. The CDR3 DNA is TGTGCCAGCAGCAACGGACTCTGGATGCAGCCCCAGCATTTT. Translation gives CASSNGLWMQPQHF.

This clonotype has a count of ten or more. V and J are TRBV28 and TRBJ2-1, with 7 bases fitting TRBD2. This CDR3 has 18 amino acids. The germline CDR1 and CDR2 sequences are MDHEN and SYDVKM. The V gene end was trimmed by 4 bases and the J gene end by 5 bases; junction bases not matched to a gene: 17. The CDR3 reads CASSSLGLAEYMDNEQFF. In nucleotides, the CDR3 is TGTGCCAGCAGTTCCCTAGGCCTAGCGGAATATATGGACAATGAGCAGTTCTTC.

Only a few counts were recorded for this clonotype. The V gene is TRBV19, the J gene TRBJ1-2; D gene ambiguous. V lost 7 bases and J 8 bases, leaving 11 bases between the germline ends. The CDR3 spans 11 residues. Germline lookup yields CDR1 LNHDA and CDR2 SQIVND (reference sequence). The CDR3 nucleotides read TGTGCCAGTACATCCGTCGGCGGCTACACCTTC. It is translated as CASTSVGGYTF.

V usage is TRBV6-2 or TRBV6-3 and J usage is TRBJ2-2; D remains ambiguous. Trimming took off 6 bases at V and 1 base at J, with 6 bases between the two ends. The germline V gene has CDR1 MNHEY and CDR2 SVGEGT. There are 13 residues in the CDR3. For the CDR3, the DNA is TGTGCCAGCAGGAGCGAGAACACCGGGGAGCTGTTTTTT. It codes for CASRSENTGELFF.

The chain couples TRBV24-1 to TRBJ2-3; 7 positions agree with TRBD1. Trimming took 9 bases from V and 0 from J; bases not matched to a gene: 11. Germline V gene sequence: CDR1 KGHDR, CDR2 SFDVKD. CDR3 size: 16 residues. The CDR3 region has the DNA TGTGCCACCTATCCGACAGGGATTACTAGCACAGATACGCAGTATTTT. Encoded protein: CATYPTGITSTDTQYF.

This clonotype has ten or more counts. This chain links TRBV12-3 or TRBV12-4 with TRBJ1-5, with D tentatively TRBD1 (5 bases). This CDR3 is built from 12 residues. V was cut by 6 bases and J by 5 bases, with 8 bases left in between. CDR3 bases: TGTGCCAGCAGCGGGACGGATCAGCCCCAGCATTTT. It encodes CASSGTDQPQHF.

CDR3 loop: CATSEPGEQFF. CDR3 DNA sequence: TGTGCCACCAGTGAGCCGGGGGAGCAGTTCTTC. The rearrangement joins TRBV24-1 to TRBJ2-1; D possibly corresponds to TRBD2 (5 bases). Germline-derived CDR1 and CDR2 are KGHDR and SFDVKD. This CDR3 has 11 amino acids. Trimming cost V 4 bases and J 10 bases, with 7 bases left between them.

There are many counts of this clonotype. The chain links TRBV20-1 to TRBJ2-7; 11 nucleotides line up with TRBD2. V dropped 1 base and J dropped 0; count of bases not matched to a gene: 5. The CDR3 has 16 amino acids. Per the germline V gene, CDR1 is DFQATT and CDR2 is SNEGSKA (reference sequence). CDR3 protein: CSARANSGRASYEQYF. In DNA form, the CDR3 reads TGCAGTGCTAGAGCGAATAGCGGGAGGGCCTCCTACGAGCAGTACTTC.

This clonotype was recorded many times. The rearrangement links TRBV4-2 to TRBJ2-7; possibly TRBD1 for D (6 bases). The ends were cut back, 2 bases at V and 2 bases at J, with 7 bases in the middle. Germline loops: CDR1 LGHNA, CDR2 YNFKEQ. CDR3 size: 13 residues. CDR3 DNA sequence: TGTGCCAGCAGCCAATCAGGGGCCTACGAGCAGTACTTC. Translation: CASSQSGAYEQYF.

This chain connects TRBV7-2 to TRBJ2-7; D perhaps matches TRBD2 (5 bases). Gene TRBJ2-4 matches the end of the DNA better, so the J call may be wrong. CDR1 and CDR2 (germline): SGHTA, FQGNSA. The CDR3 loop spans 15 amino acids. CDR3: CASSRGRSSVNIQYF. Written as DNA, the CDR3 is TGTGCCAGCAGCCGCGGGCGTAGTAGTGTAAACATTCAGTACTTC.